Listed below are T cell receptor beta chains from one sample, sequenced in a study of blood T cell repertoires in COVID-19. Sequencing used immunoSEQ multiplex PCR; TCRdb keeps in-frame clones, though not all of them. The sample lists approximately 470,000 clones, roughly nine tenths occurring once. The sequenced sample was PBMCs or T cells enriched from blood (not recorded which). These receptor sequences come from a young woman who had recovered from COVID-19. Both conserved end residues are part of each CDR3. Each record gives: D gene, V gene, J gene, clone size, CDR3 DNA, CDR3 protein. The D gene is left open where the match is weak. Where a row states a size, it is once, few, many or the class of an expanded clone; other rows omit it.

d_call: TRBD1; v_call: TRBV10-3; j_call: TRBJ1-5; clone_size: few; cdr3_nt: TGTGCCATCAGTGAGAACAGGGGGCGAGGTCAGCCCCAGCATTTT; cdr3_aa: CAISENRGRGQPQHF
d_call: .; v_call: TRBV19; j_call: TRBJ1-2; clone_size: .; cdr3_nt: TGTGCCAGTAGTGTCGTCAGGGGCCCAGGCTATGGCTACACCTTC; cdr3_aa: CASSVVRGPGYGYTF
d_call: TRBD1; v_call: TRBV5-1; j_call: TRBJ1-5; clone_size: .; cdr3_nt: TGCGCCAGCAGCACCGGGACAGGTAGCAATCAGCCCCAGCATTTT; cdr3_aa: CASSTGTGSNQPQHF
d_call: TRBD2; v_call: TRBV7-2; j_call: TRBJ2-7; clone_size: .; cdr3_nt: TGTGCCAGCAGCTTATCCGGGGGGGCCTACGAGCAGTACTTC; cdr3_aa: CASSLSGGAYEQYF
d_call: .; v_call: TRBV11-2; j_call: TRBJ2-7; clone_size: .; cdr3_nt: TGTGCCAGCAGCAAGCCCCGGACAGAGCCCTACGAGCAGTACTTC; cdr3_aa: CASSKPRTEPYEQYF
d_call: .; v_call: TRBV11-2; j_call: TRBJ1-1; clone_size: once; cdr3_nt: TGTGCCAGCAGCTTAGGCCCACCCCGGGGGTGGAACACTGAAGCTTTCTTT; cdr3_aa: CASSLGPPRGWNTEAFF
d_call: .; v_call: TRBV12-5; j_call: TRBJ1-3; clone_size: .; cdr3_nt: TGTGCTAGTGGGGCCGTCCCGGGGAACACCATATATTTT; cdr3_aa: CASGAVPGNTIYF
d_call: TRBD1; v_call: TRBV5-4; j_call: TRBJ1-2; clone_size: .; cdr3_nt: TGTGCCAGCAGCTTGGGGTCAGGGGGCCTCACTAACTATGGCTACACCTTC; cdr3_aa: CASSLGSGGLTNYGYTF
d_call: .; v_call: TRBV28; j_call: TRBJ1-2; clone_size: .; cdr3_nt: TGTGCCAGCAGCCGTAGCAACTATGGCTACACCTTC; cdr3_aa: CASSRSNYGYTF
d_call: TRBD1; v_call: TRBV28; j_call: TRBJ2-6; clone_size: .; cdr3_nt: TGTGCCAGCAAACCCGGACAGGGGGCGTCTGGGGCCAACGTCCTGACTTTC; cdr3_aa: CASKPGQGASGANVLTF
d_call: TRBD1; v_call: TRBV5-1; j_call: TRBJ1-2; clone_size: few; cdr3_nt: TGCGCCAGCAGCCTGGGACAGGGCATCGAAGGCTACACCTTC; cdr3_aa: CASSLGQGIEGYTF
d_call: TRBD2; v_call: TRBV2; j_call: TRBJ2-5; clone_size: .; cdr3_nt: TGTGCCAGCAGTCCACGGACTAGCGGTGCCAAAGAGACCCAGTACTTC; cdr3_aa: CASSPRTSGAKETQYF
d_call: TRBD2; v_call: TRBV7-3; j_call: TRBJ2-2; clone_size: .; cdr3_nt: TGTGCCAGCAGCTCGTCCGGGACTAGCGGGGGGTACCCTACCGGGGAGCTGTTTTTT; cdr3_aa: CASSSSGTSGGYPTGELFF
d_call: .; v_call: TRBV5-1; j_call: TRBJ2-1; clone_size: once; cdr3_nt: TGCGCCAGCAGCTTAACCACCGGGGGTGAGCAGTTCTTC; cdr3_aa: CASSLTTGGEQFF
d_call: .; v_call: TRBV2; j_call: TRBJ2-3; clone_size: .; cdr3_nt: TGTGCCAGCAAGAGCCGGCGGAGCACAGATACGCAGTATTTT; cdr3_aa: CASKSRRSTDTQYF
d_call: .; v_call: TRBV10-1; j_call: TRBJ2-5; clone_size: .; cdr3_nt: TGCGCCACCATGTTCGGGGAGACCCAGTACTTC; cdr3_aa: CATMFGETQYF
d_call: .; v_call: TRBV29-1; j_call: TRBJ1-1; clone_size: .; cdr3_nt: TGCAGCGTTGACCAAGGGGGATCGAACACTGAAGCTTTCTTT; cdr3_aa: CSVDQGGSNTEAFF
d_call: TRBD1; v_call: TRBV7-9; j_call: TRBJ2-1; clone_size: .; cdr3_nt: TGTGCCAGCAGCTTAGCGGGACAGGGCTCCTACAATGAGCAGTTCTTC; cdr3_aa: CASSLAGQGSYNEQFF
d_call: .; v_call: TRBV11-2; j_call: TRBJ1-5; clone_size: .; cdr3_nt: TGTGCCAGCAGCTTAGCAGGGTTCGAGCAGCCCCAGCATTTT; cdr3_aa: CASSLAGFEQPQHF
d_call: .; v_call: TRBV5-5; j_call: TRBJ2-2; clone_size: .; cdr3_nt: TGTGCCAGCAGCGCATTAGGGGATACCGGGGAGCTGTTTTTT; cdr3_aa: CASSALGDTGELFF
d_call: .; v_call: TRBV5-4; j_call: TRBJ2-6; clone_size: .; cdr3_nt: TGTGCCAGCAGCCCAGGCCTTAATCTACTTCCAACTTCCGGGGCCAACGTCCTGACTTTC; cdr3_aa: CASSPGLNLLPTSGANVLTF
d_call: .; v_call: TRBV7-7; j_call: TRBJ2-2; clone_size: .; cdr3_nt: TGTGCCAGCAGCCCCGGGACTCTGAACACCGGGGAGCTGTTTTTT; cdr3_aa: CASSPGTLNTGELFF
d_call: .; v_call: TRBV2; j_call: TRBJ1-1; clone_size: .; cdr3_nt: TGTGCCAGCAGTGAAATCTGGGCGGGGAAGGCCACTGAAGCTTTCTTT; cdr3_aa: CASSEIWAGKATEAFF
d_call: .; v_call: TRBV7-2; j_call: TRBJ1-1; clone_size: .; cdr3_nt: TGTGCCAGCAGCCTTCTCGGACAGACTACTGAAGCTTTCTTT; cdr3_aa: CASSLLGQTTEAFF
d_call: .; v_call: TRBV12-5; j_call: TRBJ1-6; clone_size: few; cdr3_nt: TGTGCTAGTGCCACAGAGGGCCGGGCACCCCTCCACTTT; cdr3_aa: CASATEGRAPLHF
d_call: .; v_call: TRBV24-1; j_call: TRBJ2-1; clone_size: .; cdr3_nt: TGTGCCACCAGTGCCTTCGTCGGGGATGAGCAGTTCTTC; cdr3_aa: CATSAFVGDEQFF
d_call: TRBD1; v_call: TRBV7-2; j_call: TRBJ1-2; clone_size: .; cdr3_nt: TGTGCCAGCAGCCTCGACAGGGACTATGGCTACACCTTC; cdr3_aa: CASSLDRDYGYTF
d_call: .; v_call: TRBV11-1; j_call: TRBJ1-2; clone_size: .; cdr3_nt: TGTGCCAGCACCCCCCGGGAGGACTCAGATGGCTACACCTTC; cdr3_aa: CASTPREDSDGYTF
d_call: .; v_call: TRBV11-2; j_call: TRBJ2-7; clone_size: .; cdr3_nt: TGTGCCAGCAGCTTCTTGTCCCGAGACGAGCAGTACTTC; cdr3_aa: CASSFLSRDEQYF
d_call: .; v_call: TRBV7-9; j_call: TRBJ1-1; clone_size: few; cdr3_nt: TGTGCCAGCAGCCTGTTGGGGTTTCAACAGGGCCGCCGGAACACTGAAGCTTTCTTT; cdr3_aa: CASSLLGFQQGRRNTEAFF
d_call: .; v_call: TRBV12-3/TRBV12-4; j_call: TRBJ1-2; clone_size: once; cdr3_nt: TGTGCCAGCAGTTCTAGCGTCCGGGGTGGCTACACCTTC; cdr3_aa: CASSSSVRGGYTF
d_call: .; v_call: TRBV4-2; j_call: TRBJ1-5; clone_size: few; cdr3_nt: TGTGCCAGCAGCCAAGATTACAGTAATAGCAATCAGCCCCAGCATTTT; cdr3_aa: CASSQDYSNSNQPQHF
d_call: TRBD2; v_call: TRBV7-9; j_call: TRBJ2-3; clone_size: .; cdr3_nt: TGTGCCAGCAGCATACTAGCGGGGTCCCCCACAGATACGCAGTATTTT; cdr3_aa: CASSILAGSPTDTQYF
d_call: .; v_call: TRBV5-4; j_call: TRBJ2-7; clone_size: .; cdr3_nt: TGTGCCAGCAGCTCCGTAGGAGGGACGGCACCCTACGAGCAGTACTTC; cdr3_aa: CASSSVGGTAPYEQYF
d_call: TRBD1; v_call: TRBV29-1; j_call: TRBJ1-2; clone_size: .; cdr3_nt: TGCAGCGTTGGGCGGGGGGACAGGGCTGGCTACACCTTC; cdr3_aa: CSVGRGDRAGYTF
d_call: TRBD1; v_call: TRBV5-1; j_call: TRBJ2-1; clone_size: once; cdr3_nt: TGCGCCAGCACCCTCGAACCTAAGACAGGGGGTAACTACAATGAGCAGTTCTTC; cdr3_aa: CASTLEPKTGGNYNEQFF
d_call: .; v_call: TRBV9; j_call: TRBJ1-1; clone_size: .; cdr3_nt: TGTGCCAGCAGCGTAGCAGGGGACACTGAAGCTTTCTTT; cdr3_aa: CASSVAGDTEAFF
d_call: TRBD2; v_call: TRBV3-1/TRBV3-2; j_call: TRBJ2-2; clone_size: .; cdr3_nt: TGTGCCAGCAGCCAAGATTGGGGAAGGAGACTAGCGGGGTTGATCGGGGAGCTGTTTTTT; cdr3_aa: CASSQDWGRRLAGLIGELFF
d_call: .; v_call: TRBV30; j_call: TRBJ1-2; clone_size: .; cdr3_nt: TGTGCCTGGAGTGTATCCAGGTCCGGCTACACCTTC; cdr3_aa: CAWSVSRSGYTF
d_call: TRBD1; v_call: TRBV6-5; j_call: TRBJ1-1; clone_size: .; cdr3_nt: TGTGCCAGCAGTTGGAGGACAGGGCGGACTGAAGCTTTCTTT; cdr3_aa: CASSWRTGRTEAFF
d_call: TRBD1; v_call: TRBV29-1; j_call: TRBJ2-5; clone_size: .; cdr3_nt: TGCAGCGTGGGCGGACAGGGGGCGGAGGAGACCCAGTACTTC; cdr3_aa: CSVGGQGAEETQYF
d_call: TRBD1; v_call: TRBV7-3; j_call: TRBJ1-5; clone_size: .; cdr3_nt: TGTGCCAGCAGCTTGCCGGGACAGGGCAATCAGCCCCAGCATTTT; cdr3_aa: CASSLPGQGNQPQHF
d_call: TRBD1; v_call: TRBV27; j_call: TRBJ2-1; clone_size: .; cdr3_nt: TGTGCCAGCAGTTTAATCGGACAGGTCAACAATGAGCAGTTCTTC; cdr3_aa: CASSLIGQVNNEQFF
d_call: .; v_call: TRBV19; j_call: TRBJ1-5; clone_size: .; cdr3_nt: TGTGCCAGTAGCCCGGCCGGGGGAGGACAGCCCCAGCATTTT; cdr3_aa: CASSPAGGGQPQHF
d_call: TRBD1; v_call: TRBV7-9; j_call: TRBJ1-2; clone_size: few; cdr3_nt: TGTGCCAGCAGCTCAGGGGGCAAGGGCTACACCTTC; cdr3_aa: CASSSGGKGYTF
d_call: .; v_call: TRBV27; j_call: TRBJ1-6; clone_size: once; cdr3_nt: TGTGCCACCTCAGGGTGGGATAATTCACCCCTCCACTTT; cdr3_aa: CATSGWDNSPLHF
d_call: TRBD2; v_call: TRBV20-1; j_call: TRBJ2-1; clone_size: .; cdr3_nt: TGCAGTGCTAGTAGTGCCGACAGCGGGGGGTCCTACAATGAGCAGTTCTTC; cdr3_aa: CSASSADSGGSYNEQFF
d_call: .; v_call: TRBV29-1; j_call: TRBJ1-1; clone_size: once; cdr3_nt: TGCAGCGTTTACCTTCCCTCCCTAACTGAAGCTTTCTTT; cdr3_aa: CSVYLPSLTEAFF